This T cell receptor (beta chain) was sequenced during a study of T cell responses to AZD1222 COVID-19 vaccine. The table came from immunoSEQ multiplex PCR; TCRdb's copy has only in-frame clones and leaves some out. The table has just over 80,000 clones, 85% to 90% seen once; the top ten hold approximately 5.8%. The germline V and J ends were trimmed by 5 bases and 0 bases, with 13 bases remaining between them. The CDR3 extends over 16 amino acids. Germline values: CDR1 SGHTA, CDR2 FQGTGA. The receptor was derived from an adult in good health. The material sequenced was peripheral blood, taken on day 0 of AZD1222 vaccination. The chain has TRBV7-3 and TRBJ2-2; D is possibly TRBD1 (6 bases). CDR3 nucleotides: TGTGCCAGCAGCCAAGGGACATTCGCGAACACCGGGGAGCTGTTTTTT. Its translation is CASSQGTFANTGELFF.